The 14 T cell receptor beta chains given below trace back to one sample, sequenced in a study of T-cell reconstitution after alpha-beta-depleted transplantation in children (dated by TCRdb to the mid-2010s). The receptor library was made with PCR. Data came from an Illumina HiSeq 2500. TCR library preparation used molecular barcoding, with unique molecular identifiers applied to normalize quantification of the TCRbeta repertoire. TCRdb applied fastp at Q25 and MiXCR to the public reads, then kept only in-frame beta chains. Rows with a matching CDR3 protein are joined into one entry that keeps the most common DNA and genes. The sample table holds a few hundred thousand distinct CDR3 sequences, of which under 20% were seen once. The top ten clonotypes cover under 30% of the sample. This specimen's treatment or condition label, interpreted: allogeneic hematopoietic cell transplantation with graft depleted of TCRalphabeta T cells and CD19 B cells.

Sample: PBMCs, mostly from graft donor cells, taken 360 days after TCRalphabeta/CD19-depleted stem cell transplant. The receptors originated from a boy less than two years old who had a stem cell transplant for Wiskott-Aldrich syndrome, so the T cells may come from the graft donor.

The table lists this clonotype with a few counts. The chain is built from TRBV7-2 and TRBJ2-3; D is uncertain. V was clipped by 2 bases and J by 0 bases, with 6 bases between them. The CDR3 loop spans 14 amino acids. Germline CDR1 and CDR2: SGHTA and FQGNSA. In nucleotides, the CDR3 is TGTGCCAGCAGCTTATGGCGGAGCACAGATACGCAGTATTTT. Translating it yields CASSLWRSTDTQYF.

This clonotype has only a few counts. The rearrangement joins TRBV25-1 to TRBJ1-1; no clear D gene. The CDR3 extends over 17 amino acids. Trimming removed 5 bases at V and 4 bases at J, with 23 bases between. Germline V lookup: CDR1 MGHDK, CDR2 SYGVNS. In DNA form, the CDR3 reads TGTGCCAGCAGTCAAAACTCTTCCATAGCGTTATTCACTGAAGCTTTCTTT. Its protein is CASSQNSSIALFTEAFF.

This chain links TRBV7-2 with TRBJ2-7; D perhaps matches TRBD2 (5 bases). CDR1 SGHTA and CDR2 FQGNSA come from the germline V gene. The CDR3 consists of 16 residues. Trimming removed 0 bases at V and 2 bases at J, with 14 bases between. CDR3 protein: CASSLAGVVRAYEQYF. The CDR3 DNA reads as TGTGCCAGCAGCTTAGCGGGAGTTGTTAGGGCCTACGAGCAGTACTTC. Drawing the rest from reference TRBV7-2 and TRBJ2-7, the complete variable domain is GAGVSQSPSNKVTEKGKDVELRCDPISGHTALYWYRQSLGQGLEFLIYFQGNSAPDKSGLPSDRFSAERTGGSVSTLTIQRTQQEDSAVYLCASSLAGVVRAYEQYFGPGTRLTVT.

This clonotype was detected many times. The CDR3: CASSLGAGVKTQYF. CDR3 sequence (DNA): TGTGCCAGCAGCTTGGGAGCGGGAGTGAAGACCCAGTACTTC. This rearrangement joins TRBV7-9 to TRBJ2-5; 8 bases align to TRBD2. The CDR3 runs to 14 residues. Losses at the gene ends were 3 bases for V and 6 bases for J; bases not matched to a gene: 6. Germline CDR1 is SEHNR and CDR2 is FQNEAQ (reference sequence). The full variable domain, in which reference TRBV7-9 and TRBJ2-5 provide the parts outside the CDR3, is DTGVSQNPRHKITKRGQNVTFRCDPISEHNRLYWYRQTLGQGPEFLTYFQNEAQLEKSRLLSDRFSAERPKGSFSTLEIQRTEQGDSAMYLCASSLGAGVKTQYFGPGTRLLVL.

This clonotype was observed a few times. This chain connects TRBV5-1 to TRBJ2-2, with unresolved D. V was clipped by 0 bases and J by 4 bases, with 13 bases between them. This CDR3 spans 16 amino acids. Germline CDR1 SGHRS, CDR2 YFSETQ. This CDR3 is CASSLGHAVGTGELFF. CDR3 nucleotide sequence: TGCGCCAGCAGCTTGGGGCACGCGGTGGGCACCGGGGAGCTGTTTTTT.

This clonotype was counted only a few times. The genes are TRBV5-1 and TRBJ2-5; D is perhaps TRBD1 (5 bases). CDR1 and CDR2 from the germline V gene are SGHRS and YFSETQ. The CDR3 loop spans 11 amino acids. V gave up 4 bases and J gave up 10 bases, with 11 bases separating them. The CDR3 DNA sequence: TGCGCCAGCAGCGAAGGGGAAGGCCAGTACTTC. It encodes CASSEGEGQYF. The entire variable domain, with the rest obtained from reference TRBV5-1 and TRBJ2-5, is as follows: KAGVTQTPRYLIKTRGQQVTLSCSPISGHRSVSWYQQTPGQGLQFLFEYFSETQRNKGNFPGRFSGRQFSNSRSEMNVSTLELGDSALYLCASSEGEGQYFGPGTRLLVL.

There are a few counts of this clonotype. This chain links TRBV12-3 or TRBV12-4 with TRBJ2-2; the D gene could be TRBD1 or TRBD2 (7 bases each). The CDR3 totals 15 residues. With 6 bases removed from V and 5 bases from J, the gap between germline ends came to 16 bases. CDR3 in amino acids: CASSFSGGATGELFF. CDR3 sequence (DNA): TGTGCCAGCAGCTTCTCAGGGGGGGCAACCGGGGAGCTGTTTTTT.

The chain is built from TRBV3-1 and TRBJ2-3; 8 nucleotides agree with TRBD2. The CDR3 length is 16 residues. Germline values: CDR1 LGHDT, CDR2 YNNKEL (reference sequence). The V gene end was trimmed by 4 bases and the J gene end by 2 bases; junction bases not matched to a gene: 8. The CDR3, as DNA: TGTGCCAGCAGCCCCCCAGCGGGGGCCCTCACAGATACGCAGTATTTT. The encoded protein is CASSPPAGALTDTQYF.

This clonotype was seen more than once but under ten times. This chain uses TRBV25-1 with TRBJ2-7; perhaps TRBD2 as D (5 bases). Germline V gene sequence: CDR1 MGHDK, CDR2 SYGVNS. Trimming took 2 bases from V and 8 from J, leaving 13 bases between them. The CDR3 sequence is 13 residues long. DNA of the CDR3: TGTGCCAGCAGTGAAGGCAAGGGAGAGAAGCAGTACTTC. It yields the protein CASSEGKGEKQYF.

This clonotype was detected only a few times. The chain carries TRBV18 and TRBJ1-6; D is unclear. The germline V gene encodes CDR1 KGHSH and CDR2 LQKENI. The CDR3 has 15 residues. Between the trimmed V and J ends, which lost 6 bases and 0 bases, there was a span of 9 bases. CDR3 protein: CASSPSSSYNSPLHF. CDR3 nucleotide sequence: TGTGCCAGCTCCCCGTCGAGCTCCTATAATTCACCCCTCCACTTT.

This clonotype was detected only a few times. The chain is built from TRBV6-6 and TRBJ1-2; no clear D. The CDR3 is 13 amino acids. Germline-derived CDR1 and CDR2 are MNHNY and SVGAGI (reference sequence). V dropped 7 bases and J dropped 5 bases, with 14 bases sitting between them. CDR3 loop: CASNSTSMYGYTF. The DNA of the CDR3 is TGTGCCAGCAACTCGACGAGTATGTATGGCTACACCTTC.

This rearrangement joins TRBV5-1 to TRBJ2-3; D gene unclear. V lost 4 bases to trimming and J lost 4 bases, with 13 bases between them. Germline V CDR1 and CDR2: SGHRS, YFSETQ. The length of the CDR3 is 14 residues. DNA of the CDR3: TGCGCCAGCAGCCCGGGCCCACCCGCAGATACGCAGTATTTT. Protein product: CASSPGPPADTQYF. Full variable domain (remainder filled in from reference TRBV5-1 and TRBJ2-3): KAGVTQTPRYLIKTRGQQVTLSCSPISGHRSVSWYQQTPGQGLQFLFEYFSETQRNKGNFPGRFSGRQFSNSRSEMNVSTLELGDSALYLCASSPGPPADTQYFGPGTRLTVL.

The V call is TRBV6-5, the J call TRBJ2-2, with D tentatively TRBD1 (5 bases). This CDR3 contains 13 residues. V shed 4 bases and J shed 7 bases, with 10 bases lying between them. Per the germline V gene, CDR1 is MNHEY and CDR2 is SVGAGI. CDR3 sequence: CASSFRVYGELFF. CDR3 sequence (DNA): TGTGCCAGCAGTTTCAGGGTTTACGGGGAGCTGTTTTTT.

This clonotype showed up just a few times. This rearrangement joins TRBV5-1 to TRBJ2-7; 10 nucleotides align to TRBD2. Germline CDR1 and CDR2: SGHRS and YFSETQ. Losses at the gene ends were 6 bases for V and 3 bases for J; bases not matched to a gene: 9. The CDR3 contains 15 residues. The CDR3 DNA reads as TGCGCCAGCAACATTGGACTAGCGGACCACTACGAGCAGTACTTC. Its protein product is CASNIGLADHYEQYF.